This TCR beta chain was identified in a study of shared clonotypes between healthy human individuals (dated by TCRdb to about 2020). About the study as a whole: The cohort comprised a couple of women and three men aged 18 to 49 years. Per donor, three plates each were used for CD4 naive and CD4 memory, two for CD8 naive, and one for CD8 memory. To estimate repertoire size and how much clonotypes are shared between individuals, the study performed deep sequencing of blood TCR repertoires from a handful of healthy adults. To increase sequencing depth and limit assay-specific biases, TCR repertoire library preparation and sequencing were carried out by different laboratories using diverse techniques. Each donor's leukapheresis produced roughly between roughly 0.94 and 9.5 billion PBMCs. What the authors observed across the whole study: The small number of donors limited the genetic and exposure-history diversity represented. Incomplete sequencing was indicated by rarefaction of sorted-subset datasets, despite the large sequencing depth. Sharing across a few donors was observed for approximately 5% of naive CD4, about 3.2% of naive CD8, 2% to 2.5% of memory CD4, and roughly 0.4% of memory CD8 clonotypes. Compared with non-shared clonotypes, clonotypes shared by all four sorted-subset donors had higher generation probabilities. Estimated clonotype richness was generally larger for naive than for memory subsets. Only blood was sampled, and tissue TCR repertoires likely differ from those in blood. Pairwise subsampling led to the expectation that sequencing depth would affect the degree of clonotype sharing among donors.

The germline V gene yields SGHDN for CDR1 and FVKESK for CDR2. V is pruned by 1 base and J by 2 bases, leaving 2 bases of the junction without a gene match. The CDR3 numbers 15 residues from cysteine through phenylalanine. Here the CDR3 DNA is all that survives: 45 bases in frame from base 1. Using the deep immunoSEQ assay, multiplex PCR amplified TCR CDR3 regions from genomic DNA. Genomic DNA extracted from each cell subset was distributed evenly over all wells of several immunoSEQ 96-well plates, and each plate served as one replicate. Each replicate PCR for sorted subsets received roughly 200 ng genomic DNA, equal to tens of thousands of T cell genomes. Purified libraries were measured with a Qubit 3.0 fluorometer, size-checked on a Bioanalyzer 2100, and measured again with the KAPA Library Quantification kit. A separate single-read 150-cycle Illumina NextSeq 550 flow cell was used to sequence each immunoSEQ 96-well plate. Processing in the source paper ran as follows. The immunoSEQ output contained only junctional sequences without quality scores, so filtering could not match that applied to full-length reads. To assign V/J genes and CDR3, sequences were annotated against IMGT germline references using PyIR, a Python wrapper for IgBLAST v1.9. Reads with weak V/J assignments (E-value above 1e-6), missing CDR3, stop codons, out-of-frame junctions, or ambiguous translated residues were removed. V3J clonotypes were defined as sequences sharing an identical inferred V gene, J gene, and CDR3 amino acid sequence. Percentage overlap between repertoires was calculated by dividing the number of shared unique clonotypes by the size of the smaller repertoire. Repertoire richness was assessed with RTK rarefaction, the Chao1 estimator, and Recon v2.1 estimates of unobserved clonotypes. Generation probabilities for all TCRbeta clonotypes obtained by the gDNA method from several donors were computed using OLGA. TCRdb carries this immuneACCESS record with in-frame sequences only. Its versions omit some clonotypes, under half of them owing to an unresolved V gene in the studies checked, with the rest unexplained. V and J calls and clone size are given by that table; D and trimming were obtained from the DNA. For this sample the table gives fewer than 2.5 million clones, of which roughly 93% were detected only once. The ten top clones hold around 0.37% of the sample.

Donors were healthy HIV-negative adults with no recently reported acute infections or vaccinations. All donors were Caucasian adults living in Nashville, Tennessee, USA. CD4+ T cells were enriched by magnetic negative selection; naive cells were then positively selected on CD45RA, and the negative fraction formed the memory subset. Blood was collected by leukapheresis, and PBMCs were isolated by Ficoll-Histopaque density gradient centrifugation and then cryopreserved in liquid nitrogen vapor phase. Analytical flow cytometry was used to check the purity and quantity of every magnetically sorted T cell population. Each sorted fraction had its genomic DNA isolated and then quantified by UV absorbance on a Nanodrop 2000c. Of note for this clone: Its antigen specificity is not known. Per-base quality was not reported, and no clone a single base away is much larger than it. This sample includes further DNA sequences coding for the same CDR3.

The receptor's source is a man in his late teens or twenties in good health. Some clones in this sample may be carry-over from other donors' samples. Sequences were obtained from naive CD4+ T cells from PBMCs. In the paper's terms, the cell subset or site label means: CD45RA+ positively selected. The chain employs TRBV14 and TRBJ2-7, with TRBD1 matching 10 junction bases. The bases are TGTGCCAGCAGCCAAGGAGGACAGGGGGCCTACGAGCAGTACTTC. This encodes CASSQGGQGAYEQYF.